The rows below give T cell receptor beta chains drawn from one sample of a study of blood T cell repertoires in COVID-19. Assay used: immunoSEQ multiplex PCR; TCRdb lists only in-frame clones, some missing. The sample carries around 180,000 clones, roughly 83% recorded once. Sequences were obtained from PBMCs or T cells enriched from blood (not recorded which). The receptor set was obtained from a woman aged 30 to 39 who had recovered from COVID-19. CDR3s include the opening cysteine and the closing phenylalanine or tryptophan. Fields, in order: CDR3 DNA, CDR3 protein, V gene, clone size, J gene, D gene. The D gene is left open where the match is weak. Where a row states a size, it is once, few, many or the class of an expanded clone; other rows omit it.

TGTGCCAGCAGCTTAAGCGGGAGCGGCGATGAGCAGTTCTTC CASSLSGSGDEQFF TRBV7-3 - TRBJ2-1 TRBD2
TGTGCCAGCAGCTTGGGGGGGAATAGCGGGAGGGCCGTTAGCACAGATACGCAGTATTTT CASSLGGNSGRAVSTDTQYF TRBV5-4 - TRBJ2-3 TRBD2
TGTGCCAGCAGTTACTCCGGGGGGCTGGGCACTGAAGCTTTCTTT CASSYSGGLGTEAFF TRBV6-5 - TRBJ1-1 -
TGTGCCAGCAGAGCGGACGGCGTTGGCTACACCTTC CASRADGVGYTF TRBV6-5 - TRBJ1-2 -
TGTGCCAGTAGCAGTTATGGCTACACCTTC CASSSYGYTF TRBV19 once TRBJ1-2 -
TGTGCCAGCAAATTATACCCGACAGGGGGTAAGGACGGCAGCAATCAGCCCCAGCATTTT CASKLYPTGGKDGSNQPQHF TRBV5-8 medium-sized TRBJ1-5 TRBD1
TGTGCCAGCAGCCCTGACACTTCTGGAAACACCATATATTTT CASSPDTSGNTIYF TRBV5-4 - TRBJ1-3 -
TGTGCCAGCAGCTCGGGACAGGCCCCTTTTGGCTACACCTTC CASSSGQAPFGYTF TRBV28 - TRBJ1-2 TRBD1
TGTGCCAGCAGCAAGTCAAGACAGGGGCCCACCGGGGAGCTGTTTTTT CASSKSRQGPTGELFF TRBV21-1 - TRBJ2-2 -
TGCGCCAGCAGTGTGGGGGGACTTTCCTACAATGAGCAGTTCTTC CASSVGGLSYNEQFF TRBV10-2 - TRBJ2-1 -
TGTGCCAGTAGTATCTCCGGGGGACAGAGCTACGAGCAGTACTTC CASSISGGQSYEQYF TRBV19 - TRBJ2-7 -
TGTGCCAGCACCCCGGGACAGTCCTACGAGCAGTACTTC CASTPGQSYEQYF TRBV2 - TRBJ2-7 TRBD1
TGTGCCAGCAGTTTAGGGGGGGCTGGGGCCAACGTCCTGACTTTC CASSLGGAGANVLTF TRBV28 - TRBJ2-6 TRBD2
TGTGCCAGCTGTCGATCTAGCGGTTCCTACAATGAGCAGTTCTTC CASCRSSGSYNEQFF TRBV6-6 once TRBJ2-1 TRBD2
TGTGCCAGCAGCTTAGCGGGAGCGAGCGAGCAGTACTTC CASSLAGASEQYF TRBV7-6 - TRBJ2-7 -
TGCGCCAGCAGCTTCCTACAGGGGACAGAGACCCAGTACTTC CASSFLQGTETQYF TRBV5-1 - TRBJ2-5 TRBD1
TGTGCCAGCAGCTTAGGGGGGCTAGTGGATGGCTACACCTTC CASSLGGLVDGYTF TRBV7-9 - TRBJ1-2 -
TGTGCCAGCAGTTACTCGGGACTAGCGGGAGCTCAAGAGACCCAGTACTTC CASSYSGLAGAQETQYF TRBV6-2/TRBV6-3 - TRBJ2-5 TRBD2
TGCGCCAGCAGCTCCCGGACAGGCTTGAACACTGAAGCTTTCTTT CASSSRTGLNTEAFF TRBV5-1 once TRBJ1-1 TRBD1
TGCGCCAGCAGCACCGGGACTAGCGGGAGGTATCAAGAGACCCAGTACTTC CASSTGTSGRYQETQYF TRBV23-1 - TRBJ2-5 TRBD2
TGTGCCAGCAGTCGGGACAGCAGAATCAACTATGGCTACACCTTC CASSRDSRINYGYTF TRBV28 few TRBJ1-2 TRBD1
TGTGCCAGCAGTCACTCAACCGGGGAGCTGTTTTTT CASSHSTGELFF TRBV11-3 - TRBJ2-2 -
TGTGCCAGCAGCCCTCGACAGGGGCACACTGAAGCTTTCTTT CASSPRQGHTEAFF TRBV7-9 - TRBJ1-1 TRBD1
TGTGCCAGCAGCAGTGCGGAAGCATACTATGGCTACACCTTC CASSSAEAYYGYTF TRBV7-8 few TRBJ1-2 -
TGTGCCAGCAGCATTCTGAACCTTGGACTAGCGGGAGATCCCTACGAGCAGTACTTC CASSILNLGLAGDPYEQYF TRBV21-1 - TRBJ2-7 -
TGTGCCAGCTCACCACCGCTGACTAGCGGGACTAGCTCCTACAATGAGCAGTTCTTC CASSPPLTSGTSSYNEQFF TRBV18 - TRBJ2-1 TRBD2
TGTGCCAGCAGCCCCGGGGGGGTAGGGGATCAGCCCCAGCATTTT CASSPGGVGDQPQHF TRBV5-6 - TRBJ1-5 -
TGTGCCTGGAGAAATGGCGGGAGTAGAAATGAGCAGTTCTTC CAWRNGGSRNEQFF TRBV30 few TRBJ2-1 TRBD2
TGTGCCAGCAGTATCCTAGCGGGAGGGCCGGCTGATAGAGAGACCCAGTACTTC CASSILAGGPADRETQYF TRBV7-8 - TRBJ2-5 TRBD2
TGTGCCAGCAGTTTAACCGGAGTCAATGAGCAGTTCTTC CASSLTGVNEQFF TRBV27 - TRBJ2-1 -
TGCGCCAGCAGCCAAGACACGGACTCGGACTTTTTCCATCCTACCGGGGAGCTGTTTTTT CASSQDTDSDFFHPTGELFF TRBV4-1 few TRBJ2-2 -
TGTGCCAGCAGCTTGGCCGCCCGGGATGAGCAGTACTTC CASSLAARDEQYF TRBV5-6 - TRBJ2-7 -
TGTGCCAGTAGTTCCTCTACAGGGAACTATGGCTACACCTTC CASSSSTGNYGYTF TRBV19 - TRBJ1-2 -
TGTGCCAGTAGTTTCCAAGGACAGGGGGCAAATCAGCCCCAGCATTTT CASSFQGQGANQPQHF TRBV19 once TRBJ1-5 TRBD1
TGTGCCAGTATGAGCCTCGTTTACAATGAGCAGTTCTTC CASMSLVYNEQFF TRBV19 - TRBJ2-1 -
TGTGCCAGCAGCTTGGGAACAGGGCCTAACTATGGCTACACCTTC CASSLGTGPNYGYTF TRBV5-4 once TRBJ1-2 -